Listed below are T cell receptor beta chains from one sample, sequenced in a study of Ad26.COV2.S vaccination and SARS-CoV-2 variants. Assay used: immunoSEQ multiplex PCR; TCRdb lists only in-frame clones, some missing. The table shows around 300,000 clones, with approximately 86% occurring only once. The sample here was peripheral blood, taken in a trial of Ad26.COV2.S vaccine versus placebo. The receptors were sampled from a person aged 18-60 years who received the Ad26.COV2.S COVID-19 vaccine or a placebo. Both conserved end residues are part of each CDR3. D genes are given only for firm matches. Where a row states a size, it is once, few, many or the class of an expanded clone; other rows omit it.

TRBJ1-2 | TRBV28 | NA | TRBD1 | TGTGCCAGCAGAAGACAGGGGGCGCGAAGCTATGGCTACACCTTC | CASRRQGARSYGYTF
TRBJ2-7 | TRBV4-1 | NA | NA | TGCGCCAGCAGCCAAGAAAGGAAGCAGTACTTC | CASSQERKQYF
TRBJ1-2 | TRBV3-1/TRBV3-2 | NA | TRBD1 | TGTGCCAGCAGCCACGAGGGGACAGGGGTGGGCTACACCTTC | CASSHEGTGVGYTF
TRBJ1-5 | TRBV27 | NA | NA | TGTGCCAGCAGTCCCTCCCCAGGAACCCAGCCCCAGCATTTT | CASSPSPGTQPQHF
TRBJ1-2 | TRBV19 | NA | NA | TGTGCCAGCGAAGGGCAGACCCTCTATGGCTACACCTTC | CASEGQTLYGYTF
TRBJ1-1 | TRBV5-1 | once | NA | TGCGCCAGCAGCTTGGCTGGGGGTGGGGGTGAAGCTTTCTTT | CASSLAGGGGEAFF
TRBJ1-3 | TRBV10-3 | NA | NA | TGTGCCATCAGTGCGGCTGGAAACACCATATATTTT | CAISAAGNTIYF
TRBJ2-3 | TRBV27 | NA | NA | TGTGCCAGCAGTTCCCCCTCCCCAGGCACAGATACGCAGTATTTT | CASSSPSPGTDTQYF
TRBJ2-3 | TRBV10-2 | NA | NA | TGCGCCAGCAGTGATGGGACCATGGATACGCAGTATTTT | CASSDGTMDTQYF
TRBJ2-3 | TRBV27 | few | NA | TGTGCCAGCAGTTTAGGAACAGATACGCAGTATTTT | CASSLGTDTQYF
TRBJ1-3 | TRBV28 | NA | TRBD1 | TGTGCCAGCAGTTTCGGACAGGGTGGCACTGGAAACACCATATATTTT | CASSFGQGGTGNTIYF
TRBJ2-3 | TRBV6-5 | NA | NA | TGTGCCAGCAGTTACTCTCGGGGCACAGATACGCAGTATTTT | CASSYSRGTDTQYF
TRBJ1-1 | TRBV7-9 | NA | TRBD1 | TGTGCCAGCAGGGGACAGCGGATAAACACTGAAGCTTTCTTT | CASRGQRINTEAFF
TRBJ1-1 | TRBV11-2 | NA | NA | TGTGCCAGCAGCTCCGGTGACAGGACCCAAGCTTTCTTT | CASSSGDRTQAFF
TRBJ2-1 | TRBV19 | NA | TRBD2 | TGTGCCAGTAGGGGGGGGGTTCTACTGGACAATGAGCAGTTCTTC | CASRGGVLLDNEQFF
TRBJ2-7 | TRBV5-6 | NA | TRBD1 | TGTGCCAGCAGCTTGGGGCAGGGGGCCTCCTACGAGCAGTACTTC | CASSLGQGASYEQYF
TRBJ2-7 | TRBV6-2/TRBV6-3 | few | NA | TGTGCCAGCAGTTACGGGAGAGAGCAGTACTTC | CASSYGREQYF
TRBJ2-1 | TRBV3-1/TRBV3-2 | NA | TRBD2 | TGTGCCAGCAGAGAGAGCGGGATCTCCTACAATGAGCAGTTCTTC | CASRESGISYNEQFF
TRBJ1-6 | TRBV7-9 | NA | NA | TGTGCCAGCAGCTTAATGAATTCACCCCTCCACTTT | CASSLMNSPLHF
TRBJ2-3 | TRBV5-1 | once | NA | TGCGCCAGCAGCTCGGGGGATAGCACAGATACGCAGTATTTT | CASSSGDSTDTQYF
TRBJ1-1 | TRBV5-4 | NA | NA | TGTGCCAGCAGCTTGTTCGTGGGCCTTGCCTTAAAAGAAGCTTTCTTT | CASSLFVGLALKEAFF
TRBJ1-2 | TRBV7-2 | NA | NA | TGTGCCAGCAGCTTCGCGGGTCTCAATGGCTACACCTTC | CASSFAGLNGYTF
TRBJ1-2 | TRBV28 | NA | NA | TGTGCCAGCAGTTACGGGGGGGTAAAAGGCTATGGCTACACCTTC | CASSYGGVKGYGYTF
TRBJ2-7 | TRBV6-5 | NA | NA | TGTGCCAGCAGTTCGGGACAACCCCTCGAGCAGTACTTC | CASSSGQPLEQYF
TRBJ2-7 | TRBV30 | NA | TRBD1 | TGTGCCTGGAGCACAGGGGGAATGTACGAGCAGTACTTC | CAWSTGGMYEQYF
TRBJ2-5 | TRBV3-1/TRBV3-2 | NA | NA | TGTGCCAGCAGCCGGGCGGGGTCCCAAGAGACCCAGTACTTC | CASSRAGSQETQYF
TRBJ2-2 | TRBV27 | NA | TRBD1 | TGTGCCAGCTCACAGGGGGCGTTTGGCGGGGAGCTGTTTTTT | CASSQGAFGGELFF
TRBJ1-6 | TRBV4-2 | NA | NA | TGTGCCAGCAGCCAAGTCTTCCCTACGGGGAGGGCATCCTATAATTCACCCCTCCACTTT | CASSQVFPTGRASYNSPLHF
TRBJ2-5 | TRBV2 | NA | TRBD2 | TGTGCCAGCGGGACCGGGACTAGCGGTGGGCCCCAGTACTTC | CASGTGTSGGPQYF
TRBJ1-2 | TRBV2 | NA | NA | TGTGCCAGCGGACCGGGACTAGAATATGGCTACACCTTC | CASGPGLEYGYTF
TRBJ2-6 | TRBV11-2 | once | TRBD1 | TGTGCCAGCAGCTCCTTGACAGGGGTGAACTCTGGGGCCAACGTCCTGACTTTC | CASSSLTGVNSGANVLTF
TRBJ2-5 | TRBV6-4 | NA | NA | TGTGCCAGCAGTGCTGGACCCAGGGAGACCCAGTACTTC | CASSAGPRETQYF
TRBJ1-2 | TRBV28 | NA | NA | TGTGCCAGCAGTCCCCCCCCGGACGCCTATGGCTACACCTTC | CASSPPPDAYGYTF
TRBJ2-7 | TRBV30 | NA | NA | TGTGCCTGGAGTGTAGCCCAGTATCAATTCGAGCAGTACTTC | CAWSVAQYQFEQYF
TRBJ2-5 | TRBV9 | NA | NA | TGTGCCAGCAGCGTAGATACAGGAAGGGGGGAGACCCAGTACTTC | CASSVDTGRGETQYF
TRBJ2-7 | TRBV10-1 | few | TRBD2 | TGCGCCATCCAAGGGACTAGCGGAAGAAACGAGCAGTACTTC | CAIQGTSGRNEQYF
TRBJ1-2 | TRBV6-5 | NA | NA | TGTGCCAGCAGTTACTCCGACAACTATCGCTACACCTTC | CASSYSDNYRYTF
TRBJ2-5 | TRBV28 | NA | NA | TGTGCCAGCAGTACAGGGTCCCTGGTGACCCAGTACTTC | CASSTGSLVTQYF
TRBJ2-2 | TRBV7-2 | NA | NA | TGTGCCAGCAGCCCAGACACGGCAGGGAGGATTTCCGGGGAGCTGTTTTTT | CASSPDTAGRISGELFF
TRBJ2-7 | TRBV7-2 | NA | TRBD1 | TGTGCCAGCAGCAGGGGGACAGCAGAGTACGAGCAGTACTTC | CASSRGTAEYEQYF
TRBJ1-2 | TRBV28 | NA | NA | TGTGCCAGCACCAATGCGGGCGTTACAGTAGGCTACACCTTC | CASTNAGVTVGYTF
TRBJ1-4 | TRBV9 | NA | NA | TGTGCCAGCAGCGCCGAGCCGGGGGAAAAACTGTTTTTT | CASSAEPGEKLFF
TRBJ2-7 | TRBV7-9 | once | TRBD1 | TGTGCCAGCAGCGCCGGGACAGGATACGAGCAGTACTTC | CASSAGTGYEQYF
TRBJ2-1 | TRBV2 | NA | TRBD2 | TGTGCCAGCAGAAGACTAGCGGGGGGGCTCGGTGAGCAGTTCTTC | CASRRLAGGLGEQFF
TRBJ1-6 | TRBV5-1 | NA | NA | TGCGCCAGCAGCTTGGACTCGGGGAATTCACCCCTCCACTTT | CASSLDSGNSPLHF
TRBJ1-4 | TRBV5-4 | NA | NA | TGTGCCAGCAGCCTACAGGTGGGCGCGAGTGAAAAACTGTTTTTT | CASSLQVGASEKLFF
TRBJ1-2 | TRBV30 | NA | NA | TGTGCCTGGAGTCGGACCGGTGGCGGCTACACCTTC | CAWSRTGGGYTF
TRBJ2-5 | TRBV28 | NA | TRBD1 | TGTGCCAGCAGTTTCGGGACAGGGGGCCGAGAGACCCAGTACTTC | CASSFGTGGRETQYF
TRBJ2-5 | TRBV25-1 | NA | TRBD2 | TGTGCCAGCAGTCGCCGGGGGGGCCAAGAGACCCAGTACTTC | CASSRRGGQETQYF
TRBJ1-1 | TRBV10-1 | NA | NA | TGCGCCAGCAGTGAGTTCCAGGGCAGAGCTGAAGCTTTCTTT | CASSEFQGRAEAFF
TRBJ2-2 | TRBV5-6 | NA | NA | TGTGCCAGCAGCTTGCCCGGCGGCACCGGGGAGCTGTTTTTT | CASSLPGGTGELFF
TRBJ1-3 | TRBV7-2 | once | NA | TGTGCCAGCAGCCGGGGCGGGGCCGGTGAGAGAAACACCATATATTTT | CASSRGGAGERNTIYF
TRBJ2-1 | TRBV28 | NA | TRBD2 | TGTGCCAGCCAGACTAGCGGAACTTACAATGAGCAGTTCTTC | CASQTSGTYNEQFF
TRBJ1-1 | TRBV7-2 | NA | NA | TGTGCCAGCAGCGCAAAACAGGGGAACACTGAAGCTTTCTTT | CASSAKQGNTEAFF
TRBJ2-7 | TRBV27 | NA | NA | TGTGCCAGCACCAATTCCTACGAGCAGTACTTC | CASTNSYEQYF
TRBJ1-2 | TRBV7-9 | NA | NA | TGTGCCAGCAGCTTAGCGGACAGCCTGTATGGCTACACCTTC | CASSLADSLYGYTF
TRBJ1-2 | TRBV4-2 | NA | NA | TGTGCCAGCAGCCAAGACGGTCGGCCGCCTAACTATGGCTACACCTTC | CASSQDGRPPNYGYTF